A single sample is the source of the 30 T cell receptor beta chains below, sequenced in a study of CD8+ T cells in alopecia areata. RNA extraction was followed by reverse transcription into cDNA, which acted as the sequencing template. TCRdb's copy holds only in-frame clones and misses some; the assay was immunoSEQ multiplex PCR. The repertoire holds around 200,000 clones, with roughly three fifths as singletons. Regarding treatment: oral pan-JAK inhibitor, 5-10 mg twice daily. Sequencing used CD8+ T cells sorted from blood, obtained at week 24, from a patient treated with tofacitinib. The receptors come from a human donor with alopecia areata.

The genes are TRBV2 and TRBJ1-2; D ambiguous. Between the trimmed V and J ends, which lost 3 bases and 7 bases, there was a span of 9 bases. Germline V gene data show CDR1 as SNHLY and CDR2 as FYNNEI. The CDR3 consists of 12 residues. This CDR3 is CASSDGVGGYTF. The DNA for the CDR3 is TGTGCCAGCAGTGACGGGGTCGGTGGCTACACCTTC.

The chain carries TRBV7-6 and TRBJ1-1; tentative D call: TRBD1 (5 bases). This CDR3 region has 14 residues. Trimming removed 0 bases at V and 4 bases at J, with 9 bases between. Germline CDR1 reads SGHVS; CDR2 reads FNYEAQ. CDR3 DNA sequence: TGTGCCAGCAGCTTAGCAGGGGCTAGCACTGAAGCTTTCTTT. This gives the protein CASSLAGASTEAFF. The full variable domain, its missing parts supplied by reference TRBV7-6 and TRBJ1-1, is GAGVSQSPRYKVTKRGQDVALRCDPISGHVSLYWYRQALGQGPEFLTYFNYEAQQDKSGLPNDRFSAERPEGSISTLTIQRTEQRDSAMYRCASSLAGASTEAFFGQGTRLTVV.

The genes are TRBV25-1 and TRBJ1-2; 7 bases map to TRBD1. The CDR3 runs to 14 residues. The junction had 7 bases not matched to a gene; V was cut back by 1 base and J by 8 bases. The germline V gene has CDR1 MGHDK and CDR2 SYGVNS. The CDR3: CASSEFSDRRGYTF. The CDR3 nucleotides are TGTGCCAGCAGTGAATTCTCGGACAGGAGGGGCTACACCTTC.

This clone was picked up a small number of times. The chain carries TRBV29-1 and TRBJ2-3, with D hard to call. The CDR3 is made up of 14 amino acids. With 4 bases removed from V and 2 bases from J, the gap between germline ends came to 13 bases. CDR1 is SQVTM and CDR2 is ANQGSEA in the germline V gene. The CDR3 coding sequence is TGCAGCGTTGTGATAATACCTCCCACAGATACGCAGTATTTT. Its translation: CSVVIIPPTDTQYF.

The chain has TRBV7-6 and TRBJ1-3; TRBD1 might be the D (6 bases). This CDR3 contains 12 residues. V was clipped by 4 bases and J by 7 bases, with 8 bases between them. Germline-derived CDR1 and CDR2 are SGHVS and FNYEAQ. This CDR3 reads CASSSQGNTIYF. Written as DNA, the CDR3 is TGTGCCAGCAGCTCCCAGGGGAACACCATATATTTT.

This clone was observed a few times. The rearrangement links TRBV30 to TRBJ1-1; no reliable D call. The germline V gene encodes CDR1 GTSNPN and CDR2 SVGIG (reference sequence). The CDR3 extends over 12 amino acids. V was trimmed by 4 bases and J by 6 bases, leaving 12 bases between them. The CDR3 DNA sequence: TGTGCCTGGACTCGCTCGGGCCCTGAAGCTTTCTTT. Protein sequence: CAWTRSGPEAFF.

The chain is built from TRBV7-9 and TRBJ1-4; D not certain. The CDR3 runs 15 residues. V lost 5 bases and J lost 5, with 15 bases in between. Germline assignment: CDR1 SEHNR and CDR2 FQNEAQ (reference sequence). The CDR3 spells CASSLSGQINEKLFF. The DNA for the CDR3 is TGTGCCAGCAGCCTGTCTGGGCAAATAAATGAAAAACTGTTTTTT.

The V and J genes are TRBV5-8 and TRBJ2-5; 8 nucleotides match TRBD1. The CDR3 has 14 amino acids. V trimming: 4 bases; J trimming: 5 bases; junction bases outside the gene matches: 7. Per germline, CDR1 SGHTS and CDR2 YDEGEE. CDR3 protein: CASSLGQGLETQYF. The CDR3 DNA is TGTGCCAGCAGCCTCGGACAGGGCTTGGAGACCCAGTACTTC.

This clone was seen only once. The chain combines TRBV7-6 with TRBJ2-5, with D possibly being TRBD1 (6 bases). V was shortened by 0 bases and J by 5 bases, with 19 bases between the two germline ends. This CDR3 comprises 17 residues. CDR1 is SGHVS and CDR2 is FNYEAQ in the germline V gene. CDR3 sequence: CASSLAISTGEEETQYF. The CDR3 region has the DNA TGTGCCAGCAGCTTAGCCATATCGACAGGAGAAGAGGAGACCCAGTACTTC.

This chain connects TRBV25-1 to TRBJ2-1, with TRBD2 matching over 8 bases. Unmatched junction bases numbered 5, after V lost 6 bases and J lost 4 bases. The CDR3 consists of 14 residues. CDR1 and CDR2 (germline): MGHDK, SYGVNS. The CDR3 nucleotides read TGTGCCAGCAGCCGACCTAGCGGGTACAATGAGCAGTTCTTC. It yields the protein CASSRPSGYNEQFF.

The chain links TRBV2 to TRBJ2-5; 7 bases line up with TRBD2. The CDR3 length is 13 residues. Germline CDR1 SNHLY, CDR2 FYNNEI. V lost 8 bases and J lost 3; bases outside the gene matches: 6. The CDR3 coding sequence is TGTGCCAGCGAGGGAGGGACTGAAGAGACCCAGTACTTC. It yields the protein CASEGGTEETQYF.

This clone has more than one count but fewer than ten. CDR3 protein: CASSSGQGTREQYF. DNA for the CDR3: TGTGCCAGCAGTTCCGGACAGGGGACGAGGGAGCAGTACTTC. The chain employs TRBV28 and TRBJ2-7, with 9 nucleotides matching TRBD1. Germline CDR1 and CDR2: MDHEN and SYDVKM. Losses at the gene ends were 4 bases for V and 7 bases for J; bases not matched to a gene: 8. CDR3 length equals 14 residues. The variable domain in full, with the rest retrieved from reference TRBV28 and TRBJ2-7, is DVKVTQSSRYLVKRTGEKVFLECVQDMDHENMFWYRQDPGLGLRLIYFSYDVKMKEKGDIPEGYSVSREKKERFSLILESASTNQTSMYLCASSSGQGTREQYFGPGTRLTVT.

This clone has more than one count but fewer than ten. V usage is TRBV1 and J usage is TRBJ2-7; the table's TRBD1 call for D was not verified on the DNA. TRBV1 is given as a pseudogene. The CDR3 totals 16 residues. CDR3 residues: CTSSQDRDKNSYEQYF. CDR3 sequence (DNA): TGCACCAGCAGCCAAGATCGGGACAAAAACTCCTACGAGCAGTACTTC.

The chain carries TRBV27 and TRBJ1-6, with D maybe TRBD1 (6 bases). Germline-derived CDR1 and CDR2 are MNHEY and SMNVEV (reference sequence). The CDR3 covers 17 residues. Deletions cut 3 bases from V and 7 bases from J, with 19 bases between. The CDR3 sequence: CASSFHRDPRANSPLHF. For the CDR3, the DNA is TGTGCCAGCAGTTTCCACAGGGACCCAAGGGCCAATTCACCCCTCCACTTT.

This chain links TRBV9 with TRBJ1-6, with unresolved D. Germline loops: CDR1 SGDLS, CDR2 YYNGEE. The CDR3 loop spans 16 amino acids. Deletions cut 3 bases from V and 5 bases from J, with 15 bases between. The CDR3 DNA sequence: TGTGCCAGCAGCGGGGGAGGCGCCACACATAATTCACCCCTCCACTTT. This gives the protein CASSGGGATHNSPLHF.

CDR3 sequence reads: CASSFMGTGELFF. The CDR3 bases are TGTGCCAGCAGTTTTATGGGGACCGGGGAGCTGTTTTTT. The chain joins TRBV28 to TRBJ2-2, with D uncertain. This CDR3 comprises 13 residues. Deletions cut 3 bases from V and 5 bases from J, with 7 bases between. Germline CDR1 reads MDHEN; CDR2 reads SYDVKM.

The chain uses TRBV6-5 and TRBJ1-6; unclear D gene. This CDR3 region has 11 residues. Germline CDR1 and CDR2: MNHEY and SVGAGI. Trimming removed 4 bases at V and 13 bases at J, with 8 bases between. This CDR3 reads CASSWPSPLHF. CDR3 sequence (DNA): TGTGCCAGCAGTTGGCCTTCCCCCCTCCACTTT.

The table lists this clone with a few counts. This chain joins TRBV2 and TRBJ2-7, with D maybe TRBD1 (5 bases). The CDR3 has 15 residues. The germline CDR1 and CDR2 sequences are SNHLY and FYNNEI. V was trimmed by 6 bases and J by 1 base, leaving 16 bases between them. The CDR3 bases are TGTGCCAGCAGAGGCGGACACAAGGGGTCCTACGAGCAGTACTTC. Protein sequence: CASRGGHKGSYEQYF. The variable domain in full, completed from reference TRBV2 and TRBJ2-7, reads EPEVTQTPSHQVTQMGQEVILRCVPISNHLYFYWYRQILGQKVEFLVSFYNNEISEKSEIFDDQFSVERPDGSNFTLKIRSTKLEDSAMYFCASRGGHKGSYEQYFGPGTRLTVT.

This chain connects TRBV13 to TRBJ2-1; 8 bases line up with TRBD2. Trimming at V came to 4 bases and at J to 7 bases, leaving 9 bases not matched to a gene. This CDR3 spans 15 amino acids. Germline V gene data show CDR1 as PRHDT and CDR2 as FYEKMQ (reference sequence). CDR3 protein: CASSSGGTRVNEQFF. The CDR3 region has the DNA TGTGCCAGCAGCTCAGGTGGGACTAGAGTTAATGAGCAGTTCTTC.

The chain recombines TRBV29-1 with TRBJ2-5; 7 bases are shared with TRBD1. CDR3 length equals 13 residues. V shed 7 bases, J shed 3 bases, and the junction held 8 bases outside the gene matches. Germline-derived CDR1 and CDR2 are SQVTM and ANQGSEA. This chain's CDR3 is CSGLRGTEETQYF. The DNA for the CDR3 is TGCAGCGGCCTTAGGGGGACAGAAGAGACCCAGTACTTC.

The chain employs TRBV6-6 and TRBJ2-7; 8 bases fit TRBD2. Germline V gene sequence: CDR1 MNHNY, CDR2 SVGAGI (reference sequence). After removal of 10 bases from V and 7 bases from J, the junction contained 9 bases not matched to a gene. The CDR3 is 12 amino acids. This CDR3 reads CATTSLAGEQYF. The CDR3 region has the DNA TGTGCCACGACATCCTTAGCGGGGGAGCAGTACTTC.

This chain connects TRBV30 to TRBJ1-1; tentatively, D is TRBD1 (6 bases). Trimming removed 4 bases at V and 3 bases at J, with 6 bases between. Per the germline V gene, CDR1 is GTSNPN and CDR2 is SVGIG (reference sequence). The CDR3 length is 11 residues. CDR3 nucleotide sequence: TGTGCCTGGACAGGGGACACTGAAGCTTTCTTT. Translating it yields CAWTGDTEAFF. Using reference TRBV30 and TRBJ1-1 for the parts outside the CDR3, the full variable domain is SQTIHQWPATLVQPVGSPLSLECTVEGTSNPNLYWYRQAAGRGLQLLFYSVGIGQISSEVPQNLSASRPQDRQFILSSKKLLLSDSGFYLCAWTGDTEAFFGQGTRLTVV.

J is TRBJ2-3 and V is TRBV20-1; unclear D gene. The CDR3 is 11 residues long. The V end lost 6 bases, the J end lost 9 bases, and 13 bases lay between the germline ends. Germline loops: CDR1 DFQATT, CDR2 SNEGSKA (reference sequence). CDR3 protein: CSALIPQTQYF. The CDR3 nucleotides read TGCAGTGCCCTTATACCCCAGACGCAGTATTTT.

The chain couples TRBV11-2 to TRBJ2-7; TRBD1 agrees at 9 bases. CDR3 length: 16 residues. From germline, CDR1 is SGHAT and CDR2 FQNNGV. The ends lost 1 base at V and 3 bases at J; junction bases unmatched: 7. CDR3 sequence: CASSLVAGTGFYEQYF. Here the CDR3 DNA reads TGTGCCAGCAGCTTAGTAGCAGGGACAGGGTTCTACGAGCAGTACTTC.

V is TRBV5-1 and J is TRBJ2-1; 9 bases are a match to TRBD2. The CDR3 is 15 amino acids. The V and J ends lost 0 bases and 7 bases, in that order; junction bases with no gene match: 5. CDR1 is SGHRS and CDR2 is YFSETQ in the germline V gene. The CDR3 nucleotides read TGCGCCAGCAGCTTGGCGGTAGCGGGGGAGAATGAGCAGTTCTTC. As protein: CASSLAVAGENEQFF.

The chain has TRBV11-3 and TRBJ2-2; 8 bases are shared with TRBD1. Looked up from germline, CDR1 is SGHNT and CDR2 is YENEEA. V lost 5 bases to trimming and J lost 2 bases; unmatched junction nucleotides: 7. CDR3 size: 16 residues. The CDR3 sequence is CASSPPDRVNTGELFF. The CDR3 DNA is TGTGCCAGCAGCCCACCGGACAGGGTCAACACCGGGGAGCTGTTTTTT. Using reference TRBV11-3 and TRBJ2-2 for the parts outside the CDR3, the full variable domain is EAGVVQSPRYKIIEKKQPVAFWCNPISGHNTLYWYLQNLGQGPELLIRYENEEAVDDSQLPKDRFSAERLKGVDSTLKIQPAELGDSAVYLCASSPPDRVNTGELFFGEGSRLTVL.

The genes are TRBV9 and TRBJ2-7; D not resolved. There are 15 residues in the CDR3. Germline V gene sequence: CDR1 SGDLS, CDR2 YYNGEE. Trimming cost V 0 bases and J 2 bases, with 12 bases left between them. CDR3 sequence: CASSVASGQPYEQYF. CDR3 coding DNA: TGTGCCAGCAGCGTAGCGTCTGGCCAGCCCTACGAGCAGTACTTC.

This clone was seen more than once but under ten times. V is TRBV30 and J is TRBJ2-7, with 8 bases that match TRBD1. In germline, CDR1 is GTSNPN, CDR2 SVGIG (reference sequence). The CDR3 totals 14 residues. With V trimmed by 4 bases and J by 0 bases, 5 bases remained unmatched. The DNA of the CDR3 is TGTGCCTGGACAGGGGGCCAAAGCTCCTACGAGCAGTACTTC. The encoded protein is CAWTGGQSSYEQYF.

This clone was seen a handful of times. This chain uses TRBV13 with TRBJ2-2; perhaps TRBD2 as D (6 bases). Trimming pared 4 bases from V and 11 bases from J, leaving 14 bases between. CDR3 length equals 13 residues. Per germline, CDR1 PRHDT and CDR2 FYEKMQ (reference sequence). This CDR3 reads CASSSEEGGELFF. CDR3 nucleotide sequence: TGTGCCAGCAGCTCCGAGGAGGGAGGCGAGCTGTTTTTT.

This chain links TRBV29-1 with TRBJ1-2; D is undetermined. The length of the CDR3 is 15 residues. Trimming removed 8 bases at V and 3 bases at J, with 22 bases between. Germline lookup yields CDR1 SQVTM and CDR2 ANQGSEA. The CDR3 nucleotides are TGCAGCTTCTGGGGTCCCACTCGTTCTGACTATGGCTACACCTTC. Translated, it gives CSFWGPTRSDYGYTF.